The rows below give T cell receptor beta chains drawn from one sample of a study of T cell responses to AZD1222 COVID-19 vaccine. Assay used: immunoSEQ multiplex PCR; TCRdb lists only in-frame clones, some missing. The sample consists of 130,000 to 150,000 clones, 82% of them appearing once. The sequenced sample was peripheral blood, obtained on day 0 of MenACWY control vaccination. The receptor set was obtained from an adult in good health. Each CDR3 is given with its conserved first and last residue. The order of the fields is J gene, V gene, D gene, clone size, CDR3 protein, CDR3 DNA. D genes are given only for firm matches. Expanded clones get a size class; other rows say once, few or many, or leave the size out.

J: TRBJ1-2; V: TRBV3-1/TRBV3-2; D: -; size: -; CDR3: CASSQVGGSYGYTF; DNA: TGTGCCAGCAGCCAAGTCGGCGGTAGCTATGGCTACACCTTC
J: TRBJ2-1; V: TRBV7-8; D: TRBD2; size: -; CDR3: CASSLRGARSRNEQFF; DNA: TGTGCCAGCAGCTTGCGGGGGGCCCGTTCGCGGAATGAGCAGTTCTTC
J: TRBJ2-1; V: TRBV7-9; D: -; size: -; CDR3: CASAQYNEQFF; DNA: TGTGCCAGCGCTCAGTACAATGAGCAGTTCTTC
J: TRBJ2-5; V: TRBV9; D: -; size: -; CDR3: CASSGTPQETQYF; DNA: TGTGCCAGCAGCGGGACACCTCAAGAGACCCAGTACTTC
J: TRBJ1-6; V: TRBV19; D: -; size: -; CDR3: CASSPLNSPLHF; DNA: TGTGCCAGTAGCCCCTTAAATTCACCCCTCCACTTT
J: TRBJ2-3; V: TRBV2; D: -; size: few; CDR3: CASRKGPSDTQYF; DNA: TGTGCCAGCAGGAAGGGGCCGTCAGATACGCAGTATTTT
J: TRBJ1-1; V: TRBV7-9; D: -; size: once; CDR3: CASSARGGRKAFF; DNA: TGTGCCAGCAGCGCGAGGGGTGGCAGGAAAGCTTTCTTT
J: TRBJ2-5; V: TRBV7-9; D: -; size: once; CDR3: CASSLVSGQETQYF; DNA: TGTGCCAGCAGCTTAGTGTCAGGCCAAGAGACCCAGTACTTC
J: TRBJ2-3; V: TRBV19; D: TRBD1; size: -; CDR3: CASSIGQGWTDTQYF; DNA: TGTGCCAGTAGTATCGGACAGGGTTGGACAGATACGCAGTATTTT
J: TRBJ2-7; V: TRBV7-2; D: -; size: -; CDR3: CASSLGGISYEQYF; DNA: TGTGCCAGCAGCTTAGGGGGGATTTCCTACGAGCAGTACTTC
J: TRBJ1-6; V: TRBV10-1; D: -; size: -; CDR3: CAVPRKTNSPLHF; DNA: TGCGCCGTCCCCAGGAAGACGAATTCACCCCTCCACTTT
J: TRBJ1-1; V: TRBV10-1; D: TRBD1; size: few; CDR3: CASSESGLRPGQTTGAFF; DNA: TGCGCCAGCAGTGAGTCGGGACTAAGGCCGGGACAGACAACTGGAGCTTTCTTT